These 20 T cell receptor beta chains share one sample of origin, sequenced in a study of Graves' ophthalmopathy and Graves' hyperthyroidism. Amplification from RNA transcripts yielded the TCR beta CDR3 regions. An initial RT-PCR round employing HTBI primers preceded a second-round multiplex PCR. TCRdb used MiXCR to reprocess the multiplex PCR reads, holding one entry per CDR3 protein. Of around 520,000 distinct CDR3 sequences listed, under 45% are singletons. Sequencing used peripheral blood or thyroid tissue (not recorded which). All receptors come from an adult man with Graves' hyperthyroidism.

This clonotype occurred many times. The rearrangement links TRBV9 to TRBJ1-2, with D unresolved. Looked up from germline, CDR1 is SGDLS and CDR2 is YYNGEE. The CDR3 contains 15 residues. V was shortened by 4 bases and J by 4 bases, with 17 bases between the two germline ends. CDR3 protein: CASSLSFGPTYGYTF. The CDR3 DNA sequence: TGTGCCAGCAGCCTCTCGTTTGGCCCTACCTATGGCTACACCTTC.

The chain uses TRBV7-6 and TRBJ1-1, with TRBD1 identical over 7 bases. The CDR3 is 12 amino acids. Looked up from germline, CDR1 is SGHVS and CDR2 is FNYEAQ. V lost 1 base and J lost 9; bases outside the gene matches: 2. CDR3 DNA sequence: TGTGCCAGCAGCTTAGGGGACAGACAAGCTTTCTTT. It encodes CASSLGDRQAFF.

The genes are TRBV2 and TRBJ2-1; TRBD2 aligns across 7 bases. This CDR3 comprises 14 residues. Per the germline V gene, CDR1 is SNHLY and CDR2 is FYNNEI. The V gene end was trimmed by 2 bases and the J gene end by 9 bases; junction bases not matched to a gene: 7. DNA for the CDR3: TGTGCCAGCAGTGAATTGGGGACTATGGCTGAGCAGTTCTTC. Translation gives CASSELGTMAEQFF.

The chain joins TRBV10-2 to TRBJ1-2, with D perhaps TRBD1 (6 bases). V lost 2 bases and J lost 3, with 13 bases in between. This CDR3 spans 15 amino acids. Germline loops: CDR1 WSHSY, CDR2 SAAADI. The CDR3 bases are TGCGCCAGCAGTGAGGTCTCAGGGGATTACTATGGCTACACCTTC. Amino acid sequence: CASSEVSGDYYGYTF.

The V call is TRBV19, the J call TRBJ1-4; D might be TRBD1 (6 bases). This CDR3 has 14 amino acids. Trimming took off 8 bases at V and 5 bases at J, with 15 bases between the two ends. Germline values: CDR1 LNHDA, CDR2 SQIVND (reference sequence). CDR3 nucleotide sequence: TGTGCCAGTCACTTTGCGGGGGGCAATGAAAAACTGTTTTTT. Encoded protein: CASHFAGGNEKLFF.

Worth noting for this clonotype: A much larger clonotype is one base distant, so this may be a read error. CDR3 residues: CASSWTQDGNQPQHF. As DNA, the CDR3 is TGTGCCAGCAGTTGGACCCAGGACGGCAATCAGCCCCAGCATTTT. The chain links TRBV12-3 or TRBV12-4 to TRBJ1-5; D remains ambiguous. With 4 bases removed from V and 2 bases from J, the gap between germline ends came to 12 bases. The CDR3 runs to 15 residues.

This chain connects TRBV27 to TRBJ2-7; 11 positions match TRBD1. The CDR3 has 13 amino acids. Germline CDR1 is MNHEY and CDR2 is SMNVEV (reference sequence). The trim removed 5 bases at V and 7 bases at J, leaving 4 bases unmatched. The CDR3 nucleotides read TGTGCCAGCAGTACGGGACAGGGGGGTGAGCAGTACTTC. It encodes CASSTGQGGEQYF.

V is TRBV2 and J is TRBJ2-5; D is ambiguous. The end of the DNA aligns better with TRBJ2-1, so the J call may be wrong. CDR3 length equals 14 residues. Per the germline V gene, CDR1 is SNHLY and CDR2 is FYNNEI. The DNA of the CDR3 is TGTGCCAGCTGGATGGGGTTAACTGGGAATGAGCAGTTCTTC. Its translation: CASWMGLTGNEQFF.

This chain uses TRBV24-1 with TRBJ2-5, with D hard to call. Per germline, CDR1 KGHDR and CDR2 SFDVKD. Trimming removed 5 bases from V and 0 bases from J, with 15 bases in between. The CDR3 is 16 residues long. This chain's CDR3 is CATSASKTPYQETQYF. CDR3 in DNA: TGTGCCACCAGTGCCAGCAAGACTCCTTACCAAGAGACCCAGTACTTC.

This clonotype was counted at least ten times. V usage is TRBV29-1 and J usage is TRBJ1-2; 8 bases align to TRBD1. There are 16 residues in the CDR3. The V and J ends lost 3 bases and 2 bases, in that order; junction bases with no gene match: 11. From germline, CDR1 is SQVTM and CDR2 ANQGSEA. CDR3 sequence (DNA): TGCAGCGTTGACAGGATCACCGGGACAGGAAACTATGGCTACACCTTC. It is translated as CSVDRITGTGNYGYTF.

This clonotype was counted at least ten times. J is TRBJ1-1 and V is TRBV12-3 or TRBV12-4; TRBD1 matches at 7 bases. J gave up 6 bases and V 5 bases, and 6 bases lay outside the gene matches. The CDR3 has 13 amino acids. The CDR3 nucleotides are TGTGCCAGCAGTGGAGCAGGGGGTCCTGAAGCTTTCTTT. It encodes CASSGAGGPEAFF.

The DNA of the CDR3 is TGTGCCAGCAGTCGTCGGACAGGGGGTCTTGGGAACACTGAAGCTTTCTTT. Translated, it gives CASSRRTGGLGNTEAFF. This sequence joins TRBV6-5 and TRBJ1-1; 10 bases align to TRBD1. The V gene's germline CDR1 is MNHEY and CDR2 SVGAGI. V lost 5 bases and J lost 1; bases outside the gene matches: 10. The length of the CDR3 is 17 residues.

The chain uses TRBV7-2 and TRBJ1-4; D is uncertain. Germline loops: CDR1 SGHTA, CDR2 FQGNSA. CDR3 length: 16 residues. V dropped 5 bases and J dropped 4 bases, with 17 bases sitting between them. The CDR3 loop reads CASSQDLSWGNEKLFF. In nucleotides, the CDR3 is TGTGCCAGCAGCCAAGATCTTTCCTGGGGTAATGAAAAACTGTTTTTT.

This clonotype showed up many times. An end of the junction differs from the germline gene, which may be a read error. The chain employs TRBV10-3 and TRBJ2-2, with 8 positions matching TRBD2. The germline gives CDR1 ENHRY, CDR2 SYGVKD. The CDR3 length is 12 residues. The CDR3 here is CAISTGSGKLFF. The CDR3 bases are TGTGCCATCAGCACAGGTAGCGGGAAGCTGTTTTTT.

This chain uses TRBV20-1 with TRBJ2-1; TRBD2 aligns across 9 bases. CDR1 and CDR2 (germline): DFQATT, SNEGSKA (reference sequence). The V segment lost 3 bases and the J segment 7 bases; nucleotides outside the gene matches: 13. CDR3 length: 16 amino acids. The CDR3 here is CSASESGTSTPNEQFF. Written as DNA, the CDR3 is TGCAGTGCTAGCGAGTCCGGGACTAGCACCCCTAATGAGCAGTTCTTC.

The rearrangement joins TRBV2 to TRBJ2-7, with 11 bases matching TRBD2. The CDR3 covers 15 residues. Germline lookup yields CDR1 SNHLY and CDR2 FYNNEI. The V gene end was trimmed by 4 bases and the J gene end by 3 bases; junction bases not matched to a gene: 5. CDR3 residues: CASSARLAGGYEQYF. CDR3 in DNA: TGTGCCAGCAGTGCTAGGCTAGCGGGGGGCTACGAGCAGTACTTC.

The CDR3 coding sequence is TGTGCCTGGAGTGTATTGGTAGGGGAGACCCAGTACTTC. Translating gives CAWSVLVGETQYF. The genes are TRBV30 and TRBJ2-5; D unresolved. CDR1 and CDR2 from the germline V gene are GTSNPN and SVGIG (reference sequence). Trimming removed 0 bases from V and 5 bases from J, with 10 bases in between. The CDR3 has 13 residues.

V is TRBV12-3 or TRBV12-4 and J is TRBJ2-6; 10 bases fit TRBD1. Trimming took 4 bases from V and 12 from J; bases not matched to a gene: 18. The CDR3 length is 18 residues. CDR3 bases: TGTGCCAGCAGTTCCCCCCGGGACAGGGGTCCAATATCTTTCGTCCTGACTTTC. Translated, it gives CASSSPRDRGPISFVLTF.

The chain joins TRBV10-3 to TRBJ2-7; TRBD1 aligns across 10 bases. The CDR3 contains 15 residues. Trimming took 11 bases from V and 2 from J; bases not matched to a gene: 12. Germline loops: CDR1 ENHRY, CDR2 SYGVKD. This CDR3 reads CAGSETGQGTYEQYF. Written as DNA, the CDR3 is TGTGCCGGCAGTGAAACGGGACAGGGGACCTACGAGCAGTACTTC.

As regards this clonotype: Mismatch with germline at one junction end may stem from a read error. CDR3 sequence reads: CASSLYRGAGTEAFF. The CDR3 coding sequence is TGTGCCAGCAGCTTGTATAGGGGGGCGGGAACTGAAGCTTTCTTT. The V call is TRBV5-1, the J call TRBJ1-1, with D possibly TRBD1 on 6 matching bases. The germline V gene has CDR1 SGHRS and CDR2 YFSETQ. This CDR3 has 15 residues.